This TCR beta chain was recovered during a study of T cell responses to AZD1222 COVID-19 vaccine. Study conclusions and caveats: Unmutated variant regions reportedly attract nearly half of all spike-specific TCRs.

Data came from immunoSEQ multiplex PCR; TCRdb stores just in-frame clones and leaves some out. The table includes some 150,000 clones, 75% to 95% detected once. This clone has just a few counts. Its matching antigen is unknown. The CDR3 totals 13 residues. The germline V gene encodes CDR1 WNHNN and CDR2 SYGVQD (reference sequence). V lost 8 bases and J lost 5, with 14 bases in between. This clonotype was obtained from an adult in good health. V and J are TRBV10-1 and TRBJ2-3; the D is unclear. Sample: peripheral blood, taken on day 0 of AZD1222 vaccination. In DNA form, the CDR3 reads TGCGCCAGCGGCCATGCCTGCGAAGATACGCAGTATTTT. This encodes CASGHACEDTQYF.